This TCR beta chain originates from a study of control samples from healthy donors and cancer patients. Sequencing used immunoSEQ multiplex PCR; TCRdb keeps in-frame clones, though not all of them. The sample yields more than 95,000 clones, 83% seen once. CDR1 LNHDA and CDR2 SQIVND come from the germline V gene (reference sequence). There are 15 residues in the CDR3. V shed 3 bases and J shed 2 bases, with 11 bases lying between them. This clonotype originated in a woman aged 45-60 years in good health. The sequencing sample was made of blood. The rearrangement joins TRBV19 to TRBJ2-1; D may be TRBD2 (6 bases). CDR3 in DNA: TGTGCCAGTAGTATTGGTCCGGGGGCCTACAATGAGCAGTTCTTC. It codes for CASSIGPGAYNEQFF.